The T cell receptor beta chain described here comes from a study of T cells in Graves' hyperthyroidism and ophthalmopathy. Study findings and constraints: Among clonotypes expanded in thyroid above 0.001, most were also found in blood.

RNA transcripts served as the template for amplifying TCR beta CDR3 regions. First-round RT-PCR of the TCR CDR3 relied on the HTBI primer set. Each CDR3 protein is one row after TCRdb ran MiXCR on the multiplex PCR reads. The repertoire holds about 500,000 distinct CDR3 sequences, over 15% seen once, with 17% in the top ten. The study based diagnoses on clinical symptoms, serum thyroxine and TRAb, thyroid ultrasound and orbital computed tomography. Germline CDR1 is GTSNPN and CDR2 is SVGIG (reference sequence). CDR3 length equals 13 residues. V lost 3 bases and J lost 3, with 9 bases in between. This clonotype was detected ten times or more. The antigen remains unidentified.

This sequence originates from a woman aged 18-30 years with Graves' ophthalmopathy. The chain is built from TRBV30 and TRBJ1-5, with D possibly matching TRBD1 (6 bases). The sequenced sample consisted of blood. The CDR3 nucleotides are TGTGCCTGGAGCGCAGGGGACAATCAGCCCCAGCATTTT. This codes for CAWSAGDNQPQHF.